Presented here are 15 T cell receptor beta chains from one specimen sequenced in a study of blood T cells in healthy people across ages. A sample-barcoded 5' primer and a J-beta primer mix were used in a second PCR of about 6 to 12 cycles. TCRdb re-called the 5' RACE reads with MiXCR, one entry per CDR3 protein. The sample records over 1,300,000 distinct CDR3 sequences, approximately 63% being singletons. Sequencing was carried out using blood. The receptors derive from a man between 18 and 29 years old in good health.

The chain has TRBV5-1 and TRBJ2-3, with D tentatively TRBD2 (5 bases). Germline assignment: CDR1 SGHRS and CDR2 YFSETQ. The V and J ends lost 2 bases and 8 bases respectively, with 15 bases between them. The CDR3 is made up of 14 amino acids. Here the CDR3 DNA reads TGCGCCAGCAGCTTAGAGGGCCTGCGACTTACGCAGTATTTT. Its translation: CASSLEGLRLTQYF.

This clonotype was seen more than once but under ten times. The DNA for the CDR3 is TGTGCCAGCAGTCCCCTACTCGTGCAGTTCTTC. Translating it yields CASSPLLVQFF. The J gene is TRBJ2-1, the V gene TRBV6-2 or TRBV6-3; D gene uncertain. The V gene's germline CDR1 is MNHEY and CDR2 SVGEGT. Trimming stripped 5 bases from V and 12 bases from J, with 11 bases between. The CDR3 runs to 11 residues.

This clonotype has ten or more counts. Mismatch with germline at one junction end may stem from a read error. The chain combines TRBV4-1 with TRBJ2-5; 7 nucleotides match TRBD1. Germline-derived CDR1 and CDR2 are MGHRA and YSYEKL. The CDR3 has 13 residues. Here the CDR3 reads CASSQGGGETQYF. Written as DNA, the CDR3 is TGTGCCAGCAGCCAAGGGGGCGGGGAGACCCAGTACTTC.

The chain carries TRBV15 and TRBJ2-5; 10 bases line up with TRBD1. V dropped 1 base and J dropped 5; count of bases not matched to a gene: 7. CDR3 length equals 16 residues. Germline CDR1 is LNHNV and CDR2 is YYDKDF (reference sequence). The CDR3 loop is CATSRGGTGAGETQYF. CDR3 nucleotides: TGTGCCACCAGCAGAGGCGGGACAGGGGCTGGGGAGACCCAGTACTTC. Looking up the rest from reference TRBV15 and TRBJ2-5 gives the full variable domain: DAMVIQNPRYQVTQFGKPVTLSCSQTLNHNVMYWYQQKSSQAPKLLFHYYDKDFNNEADTPDNFQSRRPNTSFCFLDIRSPGLGDTAMYLCATSRGGTGAGETQYFGPGTRLLVL.

This clonotype was counted a single time. In DNA, the CDR3 is TGTGCCAGCAGCTTGCCAACTAGCGGGGGGAACAATGAGCAGTACTTC. Residues: CASSLPTSGGNNEQYF. V is TRBV7-9 and J is TRBJ2-1; the match to TRBD2 covers 12 bases. The J call is doubtful: the DNA matches TRBJ2-7 better. CDR1 is SEHNR and CDR2 is FQNEAQ in the germline V gene (reference sequence). CDR3 length: 16 residues.

This CDR3 reads CASSYGGLLETQYF. The CDR3 coding sequence is TGTGCCAGCAGTTACGGGGGGTTGTTGGAGACCCAGTACTTC. The chain recombines TRBV6-5 with TRBJ2-5, with a possible D match to TRBD2 (6 bases). There are 14 residues in the CDR3. Germline V gene sequence: CDR1 MNHEY, CDR2 SVGAGI. V shed 2 bases and J shed 5 bases, with 12 bases lying between them.

The rearrangement uses TRBV3-1 and TRBJ2-7, with unresolved D. The germline CDR1 and CDR2 sequences are LGHDT and YNNKEL (reference sequence). CDR3 length: 13 amino acids. V lost 5 bases to trimming and J lost 0 bases, with 8 bases between them. CDR3 bases: TGTGCCAGCAGCACGGACCTCTCCTACGAGCAGTACTTC. Its protein is CASSTDLSYEQYF.

This clonotype has a handful of counts. This chain connects TRBV4-1 to TRBJ2-1; TRBD1 matches at 9 bases. With V trimmed by 4 bases and J by 2 bases, 6 bases remained unmatched. The germline V gene encodes CDR1 MGHRA and CDR2 YSYEKL. This CDR3 comprises 16 residues. Here the CDR3 DNA reads TGCGCCAGCAGCCCCGGGACAGGGAGGACCTACAATGAGCAGTTCTTC. Translation: CASSPGTGRTYNEQFF.

The chain couples TRBV29-1 to TRBJ2-5, with 9 bases identical to TRBD1. The assigned J gene may be wrong: the sequence end matches TRBJ2-7 better. The CDR3 contains 13 residues. CDR1 SQVTM and CDR2 ANQGSEA come from the germline V gene. The CDR3 sequence: CSVSGQGTYEQYF. The CDR3 DNA is TGCAGCGTCTCGGGACAGGGAACCTACGAGCAGTACTTC.

The chain carries TRBV3-1 and TRBJ2-4; 12 nucleotides align to TRBD2. Trimming at V came to 4 bases and at J to 1 base, leaving 8 bases not matched to a gene. The CDR3 runs 18 residues. CDR1 and CDR2 (germline): LGHDT, YNNKEL (reference sequence). The DNA for the CDR3 is TGTGCCAGCAGCCGAATTCTAGCGGGGGGGTTGGCCAAAAACATTCAGTACTTC. It translates to CASSRILAGGLAKNIQYF.

The chain has TRBV20-1 and TRBJ2-7, with a tentative D call TRBD2 (6 bases). Germline CDR1 and CDR2: DFQATT and SNEGSKA (reference sequence). Trimming removed 5 bases from V and 0 bases from J, with 17 bases in between. There are 15 residues in the CDR3. The CDR3 DNA follows: TGCAGTGCTGGGGTGAGCGGGTTGGGCTCCTACGAGCAGTACTTC. Translation: CSAGVSGLGSYEQYF.

The CDR3: CASSLTTSGYSTDTQYF. CDR3 nucleotides: TGTGCCAGCAGCTTAACAACTAGCGGGTACAGCACAGATACGCAGTATTTT. The chain has TRBV7-9 and TRBJ2-3, with 9 bases lining up with TRBD2. Germline loops: CDR1 SEHNR, CDR2 FQNEAQ (reference sequence). V lost 2 bases, J lost 0 bases, and 6 bases stayed unmatched. This CDR3 has 17 amino acids.

There are a few counts of this clonotype. The J gene is TRBJ2-3, the V gene TRBV28; D is undetermined. V dropped 4 bases and J dropped 0 bases, with 17 bases sitting between them. Germline V CDR1 and CDR2: MDHEN, SYDVKM. The CDR3 consists of 17 residues. The CDR3 region has the DNA TGTGCCAGCAGTTCCCGCCATGACGTCAGAAGCACAGATACGCAGTATTTT. As protein: CASSSRHDVRSTDTQYF.

This clonotype was observed a handful of times. The V and J genes are TRBV7-2 and TRBJ2-3, with 8 bases lining up with TRBD2. The J segment lost 2 bases and the V segment lost 0 bases, leaving 13 bases of the junction unmatched. The CDR3 loop spans 19 amino acids. In germline, CDR1 is SGHTA, CDR2 FQGNSA. The CDR3 coding sequence is TGTGCCAGCAGCTTAGCGGGTCGGGGGGGCCAACTTAACACAGATACGCAGTATTTT. Its protein is CASSLAGRGGQLNTDTQYF.

This clonotype was picked up one time. The chain combines TRBV27 with TRBJ1-2; D is possibly TRBD1 (6 bases). V dropped 0 bases and J dropped 5 bases, with 13 bases sitting between them. CDR3 length: 15 amino acids. The germline V gene has CDR1 MNHEY and CDR2 SMNVEV (reference sequence). CDR3 residues: CASSLSGAESYGYTF. Here the CDR3 DNA reads TGTGCCAGCAGTTTATCGGGGGCTGAATCGTATGGCTACACCTTC.